The T cell receptor (beta chain) described here comes from a study of CD8+ T cells in alopecia areata. Study observations and caveats: Greater clonality was observed in lesional scalp samples, especially alopecia totalis/universalis, versus normal scalp.

V lost 5 bases and J 3 bases, leaving 14 bases between the germline ends. CDR3 size: 14 residues. Germline V gives CDR1 SEHNR, CDR2 FQNEAQ (reference sequence). It was cDNA, reverse transcribed from extracted RNA, that served as the sequencing template. Generated by immunoSEQ multiplex PCR, the TCRdb table keeps only in-frame clones and is missing some. Among approximately 100,000 clones listed, approximately 63% were seen once. Concerning this clone itself: What it binds is not known.

Indicated treatment: oral pan-JAK inhibitor, 5-10 mg twice daily. Sequencing was performed on CD8+ T cells sorted from blood, taken around week 55, from a patient treated with tofacitinib. The V and J genes are TRBV7-9 and TRBJ2-7; D gene ambiguous. The source is a human donor with alopecia areata. This CDR3 reads CASSPRSRIYEQYF. CDR3 nucleotides: TGTGCCAGCAGCCCCCGGAGTAGGATCTACGAGCAGTACTTC.